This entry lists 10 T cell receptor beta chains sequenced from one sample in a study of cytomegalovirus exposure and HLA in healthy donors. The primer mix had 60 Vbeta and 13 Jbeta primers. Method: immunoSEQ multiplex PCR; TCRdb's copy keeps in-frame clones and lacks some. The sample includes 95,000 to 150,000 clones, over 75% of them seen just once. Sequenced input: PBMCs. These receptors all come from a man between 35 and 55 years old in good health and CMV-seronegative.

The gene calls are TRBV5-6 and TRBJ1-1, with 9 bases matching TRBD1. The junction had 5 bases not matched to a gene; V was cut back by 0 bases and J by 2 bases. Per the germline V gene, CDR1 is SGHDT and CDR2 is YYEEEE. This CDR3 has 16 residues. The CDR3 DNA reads TGTGCCAGCAGCTTGGAATGGGGACAGGGCAACACTGAAGCTTTCTTT. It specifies CASSLEWGQGNTEAFF. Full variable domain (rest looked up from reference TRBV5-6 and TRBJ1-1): DAGVTQSPTHLIKTRGQQVTLRCSPKSGHDTVSWYQQALGQGPQFIFQYYEEEERQRGNFPDRFSGHQFPNYSSELNVNALLLGDSALYLCASSLEWGQGNTEAFFGQGTRLTVV.

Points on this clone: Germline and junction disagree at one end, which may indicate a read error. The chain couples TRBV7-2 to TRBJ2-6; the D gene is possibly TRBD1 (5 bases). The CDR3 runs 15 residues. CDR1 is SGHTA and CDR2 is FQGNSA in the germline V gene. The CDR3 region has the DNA TGTGCCAGCAGCTTACAGATCTCTGGGGCCAACGGCCTGACTTTC. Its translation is CASSLQISGANGLTF.

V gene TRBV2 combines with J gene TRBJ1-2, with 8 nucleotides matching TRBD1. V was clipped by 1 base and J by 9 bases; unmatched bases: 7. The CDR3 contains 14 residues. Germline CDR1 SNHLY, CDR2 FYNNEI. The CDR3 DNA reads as TGTGCCAGCAGTGAAGAAAGGACAGGGAGATGCTACACCTTC. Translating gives CASSEERTGRCYTF.

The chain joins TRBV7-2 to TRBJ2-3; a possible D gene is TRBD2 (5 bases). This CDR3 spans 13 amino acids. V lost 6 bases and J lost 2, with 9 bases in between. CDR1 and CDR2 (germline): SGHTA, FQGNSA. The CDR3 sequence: CASSLAYTDTQYF. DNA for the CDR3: TGTGCCAGCAGTCTAGCCTACACAGATACGCAGTATTTT.

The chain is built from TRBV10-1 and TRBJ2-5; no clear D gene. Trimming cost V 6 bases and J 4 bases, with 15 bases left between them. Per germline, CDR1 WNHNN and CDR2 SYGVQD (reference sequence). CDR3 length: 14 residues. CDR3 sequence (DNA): TGCGCCAGCAGGCTGGGCTGGTTTGGAGAGACCCAGTACTTC. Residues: CASRLGWFGETQYF.

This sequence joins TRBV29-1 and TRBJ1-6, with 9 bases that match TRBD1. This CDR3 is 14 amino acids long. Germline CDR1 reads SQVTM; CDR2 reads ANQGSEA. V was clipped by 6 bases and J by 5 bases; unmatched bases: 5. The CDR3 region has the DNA TGCAGCGTAGGGACAGGGAGAGATAATTCACCCCTCCACTTT. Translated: CSVGTGRDNSPLHF.

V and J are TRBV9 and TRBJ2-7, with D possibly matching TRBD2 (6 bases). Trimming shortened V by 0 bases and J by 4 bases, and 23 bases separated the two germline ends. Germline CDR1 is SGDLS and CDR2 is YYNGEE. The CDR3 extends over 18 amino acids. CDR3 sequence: CASSVDVGFGGGPYEQYF. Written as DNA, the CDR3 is TGTGCCAGCAGCGTAGATGTGGGCTTCGGAGGAGGGCCGTACGAGCAGTACTTC.

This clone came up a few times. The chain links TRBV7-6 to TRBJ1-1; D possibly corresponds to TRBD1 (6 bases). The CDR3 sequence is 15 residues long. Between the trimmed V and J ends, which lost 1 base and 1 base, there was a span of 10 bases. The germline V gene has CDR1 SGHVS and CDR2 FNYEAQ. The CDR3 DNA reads TGTGCCAGCAGCTTAGGGACAGTGTGGAACACTGAAGCTTTCTTT. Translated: CASSLGTVWNTEAFF.

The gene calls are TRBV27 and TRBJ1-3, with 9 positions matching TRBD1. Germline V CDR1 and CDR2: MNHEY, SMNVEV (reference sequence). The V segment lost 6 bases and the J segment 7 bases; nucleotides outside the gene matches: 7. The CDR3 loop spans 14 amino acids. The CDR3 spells CASSPGQGRNTIYF. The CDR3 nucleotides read TGTGCCAGCAGCCCCGGACAGGGGCGCAACACCATATATTTT.

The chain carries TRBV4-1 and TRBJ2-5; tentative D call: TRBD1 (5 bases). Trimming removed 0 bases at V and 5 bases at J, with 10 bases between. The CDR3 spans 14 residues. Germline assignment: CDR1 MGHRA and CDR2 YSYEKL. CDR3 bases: TGCGCCAGCAGCCAAGAAGGGGCAGGGGAGACCCAGTACTTC. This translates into CASSQEGAGETQYF.